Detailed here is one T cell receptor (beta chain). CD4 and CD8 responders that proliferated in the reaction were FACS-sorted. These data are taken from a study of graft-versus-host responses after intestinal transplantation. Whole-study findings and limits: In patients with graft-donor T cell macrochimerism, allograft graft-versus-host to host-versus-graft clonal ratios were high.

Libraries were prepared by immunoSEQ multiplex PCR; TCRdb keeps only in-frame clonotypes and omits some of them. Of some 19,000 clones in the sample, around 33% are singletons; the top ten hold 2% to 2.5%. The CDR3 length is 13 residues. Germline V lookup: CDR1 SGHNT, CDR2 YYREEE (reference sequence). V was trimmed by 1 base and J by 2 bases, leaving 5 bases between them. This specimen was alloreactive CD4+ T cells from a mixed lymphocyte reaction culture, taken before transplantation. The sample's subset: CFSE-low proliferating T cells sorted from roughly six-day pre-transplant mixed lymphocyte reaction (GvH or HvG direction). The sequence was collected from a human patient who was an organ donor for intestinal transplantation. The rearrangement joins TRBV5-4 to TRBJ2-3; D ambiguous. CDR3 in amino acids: CASSLTHTDTQYF. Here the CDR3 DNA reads TGTGCCAGCAGCTTGACTCACACAGATACGCAGTATTTT.